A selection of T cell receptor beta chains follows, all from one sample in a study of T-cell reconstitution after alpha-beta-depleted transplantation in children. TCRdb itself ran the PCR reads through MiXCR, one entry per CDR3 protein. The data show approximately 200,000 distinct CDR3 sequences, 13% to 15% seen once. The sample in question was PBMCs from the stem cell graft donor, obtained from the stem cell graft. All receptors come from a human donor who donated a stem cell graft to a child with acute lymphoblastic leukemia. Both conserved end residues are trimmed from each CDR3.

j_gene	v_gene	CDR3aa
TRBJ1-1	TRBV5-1	ASSLRQGASNTEAF
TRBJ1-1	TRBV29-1	SVVGTGNTEAF
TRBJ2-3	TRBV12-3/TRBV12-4	ASGVGLAADTQY
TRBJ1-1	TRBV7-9	ASTPDRNTEAF
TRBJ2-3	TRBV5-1	ASSLEGVKDTQY
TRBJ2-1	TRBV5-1	ASSLAGYGEQF
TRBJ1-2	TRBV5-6	ASSRTGGSGYGYT
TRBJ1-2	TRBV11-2	ASSPTGGYGYT
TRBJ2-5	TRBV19	ASSRVLGETQY
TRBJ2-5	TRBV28	ASTPPGTGGLTQY
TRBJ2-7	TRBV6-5	ASSYLGGYEQY
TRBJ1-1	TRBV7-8	ASSLGTTNTEAF
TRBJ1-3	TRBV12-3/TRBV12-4	ASNTRGPLPFSGNTIY
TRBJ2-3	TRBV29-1	SAGQGASTDTQY
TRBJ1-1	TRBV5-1	ASSLNGGPYTMNTEAF
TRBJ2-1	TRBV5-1	ASSLDGGGDEQF
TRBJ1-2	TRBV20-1	SAREHLSRRGYT
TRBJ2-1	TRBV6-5	ASSYSRPTSGRGVNEQF
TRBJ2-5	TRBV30	ASQGGSEEETQY
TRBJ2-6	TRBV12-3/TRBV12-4	ASSPRIGGRANVLT
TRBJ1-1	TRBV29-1	SVADSSSEAF
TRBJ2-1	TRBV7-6	ASSFTGVGLAGSYNEQF
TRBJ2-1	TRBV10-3	AISVSSINEQF
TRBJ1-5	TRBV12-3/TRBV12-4	ASLTSGRPQH
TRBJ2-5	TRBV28	ASKGRRGTQY
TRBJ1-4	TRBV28	ASSFVGLGEKLF
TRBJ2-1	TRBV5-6	ASSLWAGRHNEQF
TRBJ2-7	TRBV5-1	ASGVGGATYEQY
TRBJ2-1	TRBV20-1	SASSAGAVDNEQF
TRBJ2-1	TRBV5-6	ASSSRTSGRVSYNEQF
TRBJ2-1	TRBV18	ASYPGGQTNNEQF
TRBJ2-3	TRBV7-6	ASSSTHGGREADTQY
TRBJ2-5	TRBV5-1	ASSSTPGLAGAEETQY
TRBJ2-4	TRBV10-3	AISASGSLSNIQY
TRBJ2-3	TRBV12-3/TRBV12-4	ASSLGTGDTQY
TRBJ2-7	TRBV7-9	ASSSGRTGIYEQY
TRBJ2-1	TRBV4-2	ASSQDFHNEQF
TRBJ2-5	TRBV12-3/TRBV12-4	ASSLESAGVVTQY
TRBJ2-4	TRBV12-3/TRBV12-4	ASSRLGGGGDWIQY
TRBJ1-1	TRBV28	ASGIVRGNTEAF
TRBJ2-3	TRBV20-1	SARRFRGRDTQY